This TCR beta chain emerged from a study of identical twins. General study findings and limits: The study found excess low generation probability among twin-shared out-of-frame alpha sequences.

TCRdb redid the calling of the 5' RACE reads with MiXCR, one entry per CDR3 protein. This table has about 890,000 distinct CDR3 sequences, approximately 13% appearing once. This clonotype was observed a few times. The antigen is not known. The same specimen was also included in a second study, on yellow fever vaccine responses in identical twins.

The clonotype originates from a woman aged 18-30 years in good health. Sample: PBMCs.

The CDR3 here is CASSLAVNQETQYF. In DNA, the CDR3 is TGCGCCAGCAGCTTGGCCGTAAACCAAGAGACCCAGTACTTC. The genes are TRBV5-1 and TRBJ2-5; no clear D gene. Trimming shortened V by 0 bases and J by 0 bases, and 6 bases separated the two germline ends. The length of the CDR3 is 14 residues. Germline V gene data show CDR1 as SGHRS and CDR2 as YFSETQ.